These T cell receptor beta chains were read from a single sample in a study of a mutant IDH1 vaccine in newly diagnosed glioma. Produced via immunoSEQ multiplex PCR; TCRdb's table is partial and in-frame only. The sample holds around 56,000 clones; about 91% are singletons and the top ten take about 2.5%. The source material was PBMCs, sampled from a glioma patient treated with radiotherapy, temozolomide or both. Receptors originate from a man aged 50-60 years with glioma. Each CDR3 is given with its conserved first and last residue.

>TRBV23-1|TRBJ1-5
CASSQPGTGGAGQPQHF
>TRBV5-1|TRBJ2-7
CASSLAASGYSYEQYF
>TRBV2|TRBJ2-2
CASSVKPNTGELFF
>TRBV6-5|TRBJ1-2
CASSMANYGYTF
>TRBV5-1|TRBJ1-1
CASSLGGIPEAFF
>TRBV6-1|TRBJ2-7
CASNRDRAGYEQYF
>TRBV10-3|TRBJ1-2
CAISGNGLDGYTF
>TRBV6-4|TRBJ1-1
CASSEPKDRAIEAEAFF
>TRBV27|TRBJ1-5
CASSYGKGGNQPQHF
>TRBV6-5|TRBJ1-6
CASSYGEGSPLHF
>TRBV6-5|.
CASSLGLAAYEQYF
>TRBV27|TRBJ2-3
CASIPLAGIPDTQYF
>TRBV2|TRBJ1-4
CASHRGGARGNEKLFF
>TRBV30|TRBJ1-5
CAWRRDRNQPQHF
>TRBV9|TRBJ1-5
CASSYTGTSRVGGNQPQHF
>TRBV2|TRBJ2-7
CASSDGTFSSYEQYF
>TRBV6-6|TRBJ1-1
CASSYSQTEAFF
>TRBV6-5|TRBJ2-7
CASSATGTYEQYF
>TRBV29-1|TRBJ2-2
CSVSGLAGAGNTGELFF
>TRBV7-8|TRBJ1-6
CASSLFRGSYNSPLHF
>TRBV11-2|TRBJ2-5
CASSLELAGQETQYF
>TRBV18|TRBJ2-1
CASSPTGTSGGNEQFF
>TRBV18|TRBJ1-5
CASSPGTNQPQHF
>TRBV7-2|TRBJ2-7
CASSTRSRIYEQYF
>TRBV29-1|TRBJ2-5
CSVAGGEETQYF
>TRBV2|TRBJ1-1
CASTSPFKVTEAFF
>TRBV19|TRBJ2-7
CASNGGGYEQYF
>TRBV7-3|TRBJ2-7
CASSPGGGGPYEQYF
>TRBV14|TRBJ1-4
CASSHSGSRFEKLFF
>TRBV19|TRBJ2-3
CASSPTGTVSTDTQYF
>TRBV14|TRBJ2-1
CASSQDWRQGAQIEQFF
>TRBV5-1|TRBJ2-7
CASSPTGSYEQYF
>TRBV10-2|TRBJ1-5
CASGVDSNQPQHF
>TRBV5-4|TRBJ2-1
CASSLGGGLIFNEQFF
>TRBV5-5|TRBJ2-3
CASSLAGRDSTDTQYF
>TRBV4-1|TRBJ2-3
CASSLEGIPPDTQYF
>TRBV4-1|TRBJ2-7
CASSQDPPDEQYF
>TRBV15|TRBJ2-7
CATSRDSHAGVHEQYF
>TRBV2|TRBJ1-2
CASSDRGYGYTF
>TRBV9|TRBJ2-1
CASSVSSRNEQFF
>TRBV19|TRBJ1-2
CASSTYEGDYGYTF
>TRBV20-1|TRBJ1-1
CSARVDTEAFF
>TRBV6-5|TRBJ1-4
CASSYLRGQLFF
>TRBV5-1|TRBJ1-6
CASSSTGKYTNSPLHF
>TRBV19|TRBJ1-5
CASSKSALGNQPQHF
>TRBV7-2|TRBJ1-5
CASSRSGGSGQPQHF
>TRBV5-6|TRBJ2-7
CASSLASLYEQYF
>TRBV2|TRBJ2-7
CASSGAGRSSYEQYF
>TRBV19|TRBJ2-6
CASSRGISGANVLTF
>TRBV27|TRBJ2-3
CASRKTGFGWTTDTQYF
>TRBV18|TRBJ2-2
CASSPQEGTAGELFF
>TRBV6-5|TRBJ1-1
CASSWDRNTEAFF
>TRBV7-6|TRBJ2-7
CASSLTGDYEQYF